Listed below are T cell receptor beta chains from one sample, sequenced in a study of regulatory T cells in long-lasting Graves disease. TCRdb fed the multiplex PCR reads into MiXCR, producing one record per CDR3 protein. The repertoire consists of fewer than 550,000 distinct CDR3 sequences, with 16% occurring once and the leading ten covering 23%. Another study also made use of these data, one on T cells in Graves' hyperthyroidism and ophthalmopathy.

The specimen was peripheral blood mononuclear cells (PBMCs), collected at new diagnosis, from a patient treated with antithyroid drugs. All receptors derive from a woman between 18 and 29 years old with Graves disease. Both conserved end residues are part of each CDR3. The D gene is left open where the match is weak.

v_gene,d_gene,CDR3aa
TRBV5-1,-,CASSLYSMNTEAFF
TRBV7-9,TRBD2,CASSTLAGGPTVGANVLTF
TRBV20-1,-,CSARADEQFF
TRBV30,TRBD2,CAGMGLPTGTGELFF
TRBV20-1,-,CSARDLGSPYNSPLHF
TRBV28,TRBD1,CASISPGTEDTIYF
TRBV30,-,CAWSVRGTEGRGVGYTF
TRBV30,TRBD2,CAWSKGAGVPSEQYF
TRBV6-5,-,CASSYLADYGYTF
TRBV3-1,-,CASSQPPAGLVNTIYF
TRBV5-1,-,CASARGAGHIPFQETQYF
TRBV9,-,CASSPRWMNEKLFF
TRBV7-2,TRBD2,CASWGLAGSTDTQYF
TRBV10-3,-,CAISSPGSENTEAFF
TRBV2,-,CASSATGPPSYEQYF
TRBV7-9,TRBD2,CASTHSSGRYNEQFF
TRBV28,TRBD2,CASSLWAGGSYYEQYF
TRBV20-1,-,CSATLVREIYNEQFF
TRBV7-2,TRBD2,CASSLTSGRAPSSYNEQFF
TRBV7-9,TRBD1,CASRDPGQGVHEQYF
TRBV7-9,TRBD1,CASSGQGRTEAFF
TRBV11-2,TRBD1,CASSLDQGAKAFF
TRBV19,TRBD1,CASRGTGESTDTQYF
TRBV10-3,TRBD2,CAISPLAGRDEQYF
TRBV6-4,TRBD2,CASSDGAGGDEQFF
TRBV6-5,-,CASSYGARRPQHF
TRBV28,-,CASSHLRGDEQYF
TRBV20-1,-,CSARVRPAGEQYF
TRBV30,-,CAWNVVGPSLGEQYF
TRBV29-1,-,CSVLAPLLGGYTF
TRBV6-2/TRBV6-3,TRBD1,CASSYGQGIDQPQHF
TRBV28,-,CASRFVGELFF
TRBV12-3/TRBV12-4,-,CASTLGGTRYEQYF
TRBV12-3/TRBV12-4,TRBD1,CASSLAVGQGYGYTF
TRBV11-2,-,CASSLVLGDHSLHF
TRBV18,-,CASSPERVANTGELFF
TRBV6-1,TRBD2,CASAAGVRYEQFF